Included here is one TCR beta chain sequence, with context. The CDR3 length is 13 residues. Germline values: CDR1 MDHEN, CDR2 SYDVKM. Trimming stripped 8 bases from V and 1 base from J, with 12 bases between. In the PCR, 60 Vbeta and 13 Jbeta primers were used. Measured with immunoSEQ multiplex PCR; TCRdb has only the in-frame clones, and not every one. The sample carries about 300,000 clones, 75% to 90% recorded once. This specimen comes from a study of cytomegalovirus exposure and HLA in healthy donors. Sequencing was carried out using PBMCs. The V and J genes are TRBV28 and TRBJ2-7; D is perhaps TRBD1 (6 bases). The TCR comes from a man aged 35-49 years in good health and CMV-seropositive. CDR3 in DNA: TGTGCCAGCCAGGACAGAATATCCTACGAGCAGTACTTC. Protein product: CASQDRISYEQYF.